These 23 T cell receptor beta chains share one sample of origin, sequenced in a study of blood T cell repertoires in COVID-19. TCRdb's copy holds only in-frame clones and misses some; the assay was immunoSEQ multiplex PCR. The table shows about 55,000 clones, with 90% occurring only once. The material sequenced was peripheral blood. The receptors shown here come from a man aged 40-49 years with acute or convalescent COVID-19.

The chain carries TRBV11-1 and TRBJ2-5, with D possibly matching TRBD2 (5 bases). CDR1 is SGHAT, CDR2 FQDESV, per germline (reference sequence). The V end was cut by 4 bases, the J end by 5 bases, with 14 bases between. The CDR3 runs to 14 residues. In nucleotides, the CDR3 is TGTGCCAGCAGCTCGAGGGCAGAAGGGGAGACCCAGTACTTC. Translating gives CASSSRAEGETQYF.

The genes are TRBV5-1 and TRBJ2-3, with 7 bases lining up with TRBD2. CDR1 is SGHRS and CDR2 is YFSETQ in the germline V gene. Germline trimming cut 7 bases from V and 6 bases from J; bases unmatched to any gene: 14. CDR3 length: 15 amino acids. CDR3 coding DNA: TGCGCCAGCTCGTTAGCGGGTCCCGGCAGGGATACGCAGTATTTT. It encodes CASSLAGPGRDTQYF.

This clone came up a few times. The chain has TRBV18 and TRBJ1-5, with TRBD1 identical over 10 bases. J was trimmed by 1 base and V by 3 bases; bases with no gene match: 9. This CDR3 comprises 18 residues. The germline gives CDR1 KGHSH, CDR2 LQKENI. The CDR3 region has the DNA TGTGCCAGCTCACCGGGACAGGGGAATATGAGGAGCAATCAGCCCCAGCATTTT. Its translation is CASSPGQGNMRSNQPQHF.

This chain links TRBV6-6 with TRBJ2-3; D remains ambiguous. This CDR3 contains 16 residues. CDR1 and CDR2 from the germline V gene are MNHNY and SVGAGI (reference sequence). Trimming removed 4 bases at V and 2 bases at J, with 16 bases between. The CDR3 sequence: CASSSELRANTDTQYF. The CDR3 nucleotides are TGTGCCAGCAGTTCCGAACTGAGAGCCAACACAGATACGCAGTATTTT.

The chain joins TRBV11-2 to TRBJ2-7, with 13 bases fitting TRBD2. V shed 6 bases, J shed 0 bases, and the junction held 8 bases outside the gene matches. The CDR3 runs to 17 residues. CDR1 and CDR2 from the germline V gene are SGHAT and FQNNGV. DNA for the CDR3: TGTGCCAGCAGATCTCTCCGGACTAGCGGGAGCTCCTACGAGCAGTACTTC. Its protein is CASRSLRTSGSSYEQYF.

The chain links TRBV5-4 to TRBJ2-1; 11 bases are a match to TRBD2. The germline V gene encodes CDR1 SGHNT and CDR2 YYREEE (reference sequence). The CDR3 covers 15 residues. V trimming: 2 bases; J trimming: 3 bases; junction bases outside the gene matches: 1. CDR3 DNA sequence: TGTGCCAGCAGCTTCGGGACTAGCGGCTACAATGAGCAGTTCTTC. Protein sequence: CASSFGTSGYNEQFF.

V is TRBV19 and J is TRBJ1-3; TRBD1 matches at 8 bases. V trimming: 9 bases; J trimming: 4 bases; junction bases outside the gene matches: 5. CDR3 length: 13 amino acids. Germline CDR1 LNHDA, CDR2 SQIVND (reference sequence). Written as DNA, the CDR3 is TGTGCCAGCCGACAGGGGTCGGGAAACACCATATATTTT. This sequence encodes CASRQGSGNTIYF.

The CDR3: CASSSIAGLSRDTQYF. CDR3 nucleotides: TGTGCCAGTAGTTCGATAGCGGGTCTCAGTAGGGATACGCAGTATTTT. This chain links TRBV19 with TRBJ2-3; 7 bases match TRBD2. The junction had 14 bases not matched to a gene; V was cut back by 5 bases and J by 6 bases. CDR1 and CDR2 from the germline V gene are LNHDA and SQIVND (reference sequence). The CDR3 length is 16 residues.

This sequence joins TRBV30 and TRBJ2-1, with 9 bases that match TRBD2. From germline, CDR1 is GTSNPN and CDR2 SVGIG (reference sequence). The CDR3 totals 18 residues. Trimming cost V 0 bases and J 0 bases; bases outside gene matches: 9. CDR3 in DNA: TGTGCCTGGAGTGTAAAGCTAGCGGGGTCCGGCTCCTACAATGAGCAGTTCTTC. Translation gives CAWSVKLAGSGSYNEQFF.

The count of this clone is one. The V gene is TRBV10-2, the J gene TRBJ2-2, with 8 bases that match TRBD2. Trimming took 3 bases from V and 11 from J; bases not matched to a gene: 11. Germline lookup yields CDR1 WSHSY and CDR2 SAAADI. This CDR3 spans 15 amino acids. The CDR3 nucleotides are TGCGCCAGCAGTGACAGGACGCCGGCGGGGGGCGAGCTGTTTTTT. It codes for CASSDRTPAGGELFF.

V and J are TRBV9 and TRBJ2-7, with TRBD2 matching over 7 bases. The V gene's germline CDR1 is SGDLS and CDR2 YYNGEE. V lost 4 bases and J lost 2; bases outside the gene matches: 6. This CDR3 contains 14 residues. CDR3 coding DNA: TGTGCCAGCAGCCCCCCTAGCGGAGCCTACGAGCAGTACTTC. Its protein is CASSPPSGAYEQYF. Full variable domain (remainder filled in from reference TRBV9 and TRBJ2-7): DSGVTQTPKHLITATGQRVTLRCSPRSGDLSVYWYQQSLDQGLQFLIQYYNGEERAKGNILERFSAQQFPDLHSELNLSSLELGDSALYFCASSPPSGAYEQYFGPGTRLTVT.

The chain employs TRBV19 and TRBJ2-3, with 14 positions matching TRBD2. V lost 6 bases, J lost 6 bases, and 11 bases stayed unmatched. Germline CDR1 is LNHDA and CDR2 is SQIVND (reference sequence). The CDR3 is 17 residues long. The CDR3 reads CASSKLGLAGDLDTQYF. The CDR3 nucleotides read TGTGCCAGTAGCAAACTGGGACTAGCGGGAGATCTGGATACGCAGTATTTT.

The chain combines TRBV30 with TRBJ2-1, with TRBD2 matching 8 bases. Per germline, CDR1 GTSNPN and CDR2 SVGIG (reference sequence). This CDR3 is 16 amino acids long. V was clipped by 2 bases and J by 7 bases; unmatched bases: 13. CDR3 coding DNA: TGTGCCTGGAGTCCAATGGGACTAGGGGAGGGGAATGAGCAGTTCTTC. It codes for CAWSPMGLGEGNEQFF.

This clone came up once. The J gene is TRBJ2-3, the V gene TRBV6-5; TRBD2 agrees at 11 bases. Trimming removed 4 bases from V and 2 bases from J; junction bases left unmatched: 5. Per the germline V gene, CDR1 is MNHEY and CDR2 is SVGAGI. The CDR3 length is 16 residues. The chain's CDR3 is CASSSRLAGPTDTQYF. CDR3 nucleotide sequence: TGTGCCAGCAGTTCGCGACTAGCGGGACCCACAGATACGCAGTATTTT.

The CDR3 loop reads CASSPGGSPLHF. DNA of the CDR3: TGTGCCAGCTCACCCGGGGGATCACCCCTCCACTTT. This chain connects TRBV18 to TRBJ1-6; TRBD1 might be the D (5 bases). This CDR3 region has 12 residues. The germline V gene encodes CDR1 KGHSH and CDR2 LQKENI. V lost 3 bases to trimming and J lost 10 bases, with 7 bases between them.

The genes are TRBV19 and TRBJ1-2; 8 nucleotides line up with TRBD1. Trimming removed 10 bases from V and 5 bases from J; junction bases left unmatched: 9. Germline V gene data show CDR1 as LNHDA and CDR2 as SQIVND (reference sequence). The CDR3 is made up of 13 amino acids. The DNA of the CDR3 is TGTGCCACCCAAAAGGGGACAGGATATGGCTACACCTTC. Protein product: CATQKGTGYGYTF.

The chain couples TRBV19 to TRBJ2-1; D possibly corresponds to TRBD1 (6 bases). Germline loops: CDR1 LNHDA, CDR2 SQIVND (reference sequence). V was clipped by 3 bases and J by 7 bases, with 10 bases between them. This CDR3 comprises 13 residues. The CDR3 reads CASSMIRGNEQFF. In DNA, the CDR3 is TGTGCCAGTAGTATGATCAGGGGTAATGAGCAGTTCTTC.

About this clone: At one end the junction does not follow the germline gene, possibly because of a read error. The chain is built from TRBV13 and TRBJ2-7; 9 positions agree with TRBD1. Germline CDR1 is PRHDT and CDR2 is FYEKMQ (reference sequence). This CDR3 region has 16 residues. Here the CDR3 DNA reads TGTGCCAGCAGCAAGGTCCGGGACAGGGTCTCCCACGAGCAGTACTTC. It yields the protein CASSKVRDRVSHEQYF.

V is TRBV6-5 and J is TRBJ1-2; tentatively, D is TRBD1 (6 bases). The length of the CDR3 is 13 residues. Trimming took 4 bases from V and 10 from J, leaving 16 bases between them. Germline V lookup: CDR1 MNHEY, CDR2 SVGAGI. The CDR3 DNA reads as TGTGCCAGCAGTTCCGGACAGTTTGGTCACTACACCTTC. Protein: CASSSGQFGHYTF.

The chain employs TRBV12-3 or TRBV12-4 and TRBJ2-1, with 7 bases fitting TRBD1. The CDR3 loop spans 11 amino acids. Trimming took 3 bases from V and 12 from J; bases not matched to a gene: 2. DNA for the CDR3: TGTGCCAGCAGTTTCCGACAGGGGCAGTTCTTC. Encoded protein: CASSFRQGQFF.

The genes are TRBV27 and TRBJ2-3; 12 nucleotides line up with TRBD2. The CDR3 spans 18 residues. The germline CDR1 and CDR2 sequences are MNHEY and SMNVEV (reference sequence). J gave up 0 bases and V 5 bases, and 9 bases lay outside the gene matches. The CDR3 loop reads CASSPLTSGRPSTDTQYF. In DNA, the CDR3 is TGTGCCAGCAGTCCACTGACTAGCGGGAGACCTAGCACAGATACGCAGTATTTT.

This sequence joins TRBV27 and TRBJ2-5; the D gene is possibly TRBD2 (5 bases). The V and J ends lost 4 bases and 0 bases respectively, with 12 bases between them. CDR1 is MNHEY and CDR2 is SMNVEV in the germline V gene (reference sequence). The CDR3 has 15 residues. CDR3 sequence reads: CASSSVRADQETQYF. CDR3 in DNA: TGTGCCAGCAGTTCGGTAAGAGCGGACCAAGAGACCCAGTACTTC.

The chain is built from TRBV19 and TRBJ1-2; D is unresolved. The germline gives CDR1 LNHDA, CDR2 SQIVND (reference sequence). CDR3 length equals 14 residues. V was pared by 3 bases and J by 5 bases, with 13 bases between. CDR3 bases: TGTGCCAGTAGTATCGGACTTGGTTCTTATGGCTACACCTTC. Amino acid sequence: CASSIGLGSYGYTF. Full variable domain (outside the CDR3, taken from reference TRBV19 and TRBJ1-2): DGGITQSPKYLFRKEGQNVTLSCEQNLNHDAMYWYRQDPGQGLRLIYYSQIVNDFQKGDIAEGYSVSREKKESFPLTVTSAQKNPTAFYLCASSIGLGSYGYTFGSGTRLTVV.